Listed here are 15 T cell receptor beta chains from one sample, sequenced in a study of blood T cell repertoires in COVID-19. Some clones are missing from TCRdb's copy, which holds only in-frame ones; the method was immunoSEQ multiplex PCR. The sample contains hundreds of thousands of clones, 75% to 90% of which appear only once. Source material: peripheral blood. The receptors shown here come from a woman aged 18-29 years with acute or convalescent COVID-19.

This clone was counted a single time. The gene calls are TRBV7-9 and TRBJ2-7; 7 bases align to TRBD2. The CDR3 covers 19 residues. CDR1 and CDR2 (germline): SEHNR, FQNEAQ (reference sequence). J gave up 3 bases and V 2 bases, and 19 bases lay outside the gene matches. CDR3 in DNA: TGTGCCAGCAGCTTACAAGCTCGGAGCGGGAAAAGGATGATCTACGAGCAGTACTTC. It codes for CASSLQARSGKRMIYEQYF.

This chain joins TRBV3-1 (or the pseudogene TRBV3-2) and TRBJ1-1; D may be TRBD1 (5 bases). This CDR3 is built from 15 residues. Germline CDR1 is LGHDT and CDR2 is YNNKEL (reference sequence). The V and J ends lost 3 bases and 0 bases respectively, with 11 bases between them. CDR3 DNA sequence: TGTGCCAGCAGCCAGACAGCTATGCTGAACACTGAAGCTTTCTTT. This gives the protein CASSQTAMLNTEAFF.

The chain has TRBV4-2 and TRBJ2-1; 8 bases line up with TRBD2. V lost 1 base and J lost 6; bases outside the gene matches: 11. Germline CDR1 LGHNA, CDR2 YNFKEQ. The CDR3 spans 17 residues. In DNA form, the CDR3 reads TGTGCCAGCAGCCAAGGGGGAACGGGAGGGTCCGGCAATGAGCAGTTCTTC. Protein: CASSQGGTGGSGNEQFF.

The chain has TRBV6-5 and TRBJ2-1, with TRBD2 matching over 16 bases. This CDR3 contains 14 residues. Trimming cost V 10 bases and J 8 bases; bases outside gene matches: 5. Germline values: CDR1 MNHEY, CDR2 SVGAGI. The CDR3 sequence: CATGTSGGEDEQFF. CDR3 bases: TGTGCCACCGGGACTAGCGGGGGGGAAGATGAGCAGTTCTTC.

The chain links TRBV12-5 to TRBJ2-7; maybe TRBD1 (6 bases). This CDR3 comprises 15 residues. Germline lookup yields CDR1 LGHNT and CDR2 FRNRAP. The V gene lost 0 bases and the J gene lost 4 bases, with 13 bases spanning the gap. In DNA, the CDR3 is TGTGCTAGTGGTTTGGTACCGGGACAACTATACGAGCAGTACTTC. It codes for CASGLVPGQLYEQYF.

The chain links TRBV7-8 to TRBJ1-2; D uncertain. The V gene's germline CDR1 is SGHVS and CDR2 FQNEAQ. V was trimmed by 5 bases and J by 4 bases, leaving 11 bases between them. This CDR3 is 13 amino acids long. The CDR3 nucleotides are TGTGCCAGCAGCCGGACCGGGTTCTATGGCTACACCTTC. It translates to CASSRTGFYGYTF.

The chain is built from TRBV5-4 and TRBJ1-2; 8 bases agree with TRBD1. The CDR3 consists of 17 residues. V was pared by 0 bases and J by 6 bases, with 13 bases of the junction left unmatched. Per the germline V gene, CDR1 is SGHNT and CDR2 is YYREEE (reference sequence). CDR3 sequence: CASSLAGQGTVLNGYTF. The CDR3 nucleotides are TGTGCCAGCAGCTTGGCCGGACAGGGCACCGTACTAAATGGCTACACCTTC.

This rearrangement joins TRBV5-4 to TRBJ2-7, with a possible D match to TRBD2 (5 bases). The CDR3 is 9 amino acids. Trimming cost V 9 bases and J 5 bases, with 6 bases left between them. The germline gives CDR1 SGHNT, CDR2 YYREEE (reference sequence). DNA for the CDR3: TGTGCCACCGGGGACGAGCAGTACTTC. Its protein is CATGDEQYF.

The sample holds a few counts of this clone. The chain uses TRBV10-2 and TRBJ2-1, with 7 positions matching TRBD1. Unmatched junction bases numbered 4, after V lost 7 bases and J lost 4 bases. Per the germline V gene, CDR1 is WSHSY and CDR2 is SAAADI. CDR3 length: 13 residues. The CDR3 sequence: CASMGQLYNEQFF. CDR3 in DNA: TGCGCCAGCATGGGACAGCTGTACAATGAGCAGTTCTTC.

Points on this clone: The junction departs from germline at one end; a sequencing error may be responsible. The CDR3 loop reads CASGLTGQHTGELFF. CDR3 sequence (DNA): TGTGCCAGCGGCTTGACGGGACAGCACACCGGGGAGCTGTTTTTT. The chain carries TRBV5-6 and TRBJ2-2; TRBD1 aligns across 7 bases. Germline V gene lookup returns CDR1 SGHDT and CDR2 YYEEEE. CDR3 length equals 15 residues.

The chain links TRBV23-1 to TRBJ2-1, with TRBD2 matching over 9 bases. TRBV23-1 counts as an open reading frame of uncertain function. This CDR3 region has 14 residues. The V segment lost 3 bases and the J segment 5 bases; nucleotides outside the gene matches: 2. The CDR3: CASSHSGGNNEQFF. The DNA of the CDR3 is TGCGCCAGCAGTCACAGCGGGGGGAACAATGAGCAGTTCTTC.

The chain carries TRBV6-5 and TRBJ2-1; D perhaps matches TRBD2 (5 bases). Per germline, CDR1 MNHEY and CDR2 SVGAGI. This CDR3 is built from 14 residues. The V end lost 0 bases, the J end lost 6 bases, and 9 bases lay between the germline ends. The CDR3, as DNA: TGTGCCAGCAGTTACTCGAGTAGCGCCAATGAGCAGTTCTTC. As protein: CASSYSSSANEQFF.

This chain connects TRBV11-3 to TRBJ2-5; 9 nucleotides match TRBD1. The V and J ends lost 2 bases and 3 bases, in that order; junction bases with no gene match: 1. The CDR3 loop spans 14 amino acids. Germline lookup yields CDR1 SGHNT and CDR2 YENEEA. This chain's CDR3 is CASSLRTGEETQYF. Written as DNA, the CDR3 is TGTGCCAGCAGCTTAAGGACAGGGGAAGAGACCCAGTACTTC.

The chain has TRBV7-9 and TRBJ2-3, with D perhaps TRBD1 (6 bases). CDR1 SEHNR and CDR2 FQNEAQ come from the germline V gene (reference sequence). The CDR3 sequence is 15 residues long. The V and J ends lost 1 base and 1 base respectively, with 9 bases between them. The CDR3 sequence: CASSLGGTRTDTQYF. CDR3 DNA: TGTGCCAGCAGCTTAGGTGGGACACGCACAGATACGCAGTATTTT.

CDR3 protein: CASSEESHSPLHF. The DNA for the CDR3 is TGTGCCAGCAGCGAGGAATCTCATTCACCCCTCCACTTT. The J gene is TRBJ1-6, the V gene TRBV7-6; no definite D call. Trimming removed 5 bases at V and 8 bases at J, with 10 bases between. CDR1 is SGHVS, CDR2 FNYEAQ, per germline. The CDR3 is made up of 13 amino acids. The entire variable domain, with the rest obtained from reference TRBV7-6 and TRBJ1-6, is as follows: GAGVSQSPRYKVTKRGQDVALRCDPISGHVSLYWYRQALGQGPEFLTYFNYEAQQDKSGLPNDRFSAERPEGSISTLTIQRTEQRDSAMYRCASSEESHSPLHFGNGTRLTVT.